The 30 T cell receptor beta chains presented below share a single source sample, sequenced in a study of lymphopenia after photon versus proton radiotherapy. The table came from immunoSEQ multiplex PCR; TCRdb's copy has only in-frame clones and leaves some out. The table has 150,000 to 200,000 clones, less than 90% seen once. The sequenced sample was peripheral blood, obtained from a patient treated with photon-based radiotherapy. All receptors come from a man aged 50 to 59 with gastric cancer.

DNA of the CDR3: TGTGCCAGCACCCAAAGGGGGGGATCCCCTGAAGCTTTCTTT. Translation gives CASTQRGGSPEAFF. The V and J genes are TRBV6-1 and TRBJ1-1, with D perhaps matching TRBD1 (6 bases). The germline V gene encodes CDR1 MNHNS and CDR2 SASEGT. The CDR3 is made up of 14 amino acids. V gave up 7 bases and J gave up 6 bases, with 18 bases separating them.

The CDR3 DNA sequence: TGTGCCTGGAGTACAGGGGCATCTAATGAAAAACTGTTTTTT. The encoded protein is CAWSTGASNEKLFF. The chain recombines TRBV30 with TRBJ1-4, with 7 bases aligning to TRBD1. The CDR3 is 14 residues long. Looked up from germline, CDR1 is GTSNPN and CDR2 is SVGIG (reference sequence). V was pared by 2 bases and J by 3 bases, with 3 bases of the junction left unmatched.

The rearrangement links TRBV27 to TRBJ2-1; D is perhaps TRBD2 (6 bases). Trimming stripped 7 bases from V and 8 bases from J, with 27 bases between. The germline V gene has CDR1 MNHEY and CDR2 SMNVEV (reference sequence). The CDR3 runs to 17 residues. This CDR3 reads CASKEGLGTPGGYEQFF. The DNA for the CDR3 is TGTGCCAGCAAGGAGGGCCTCGGGACCCCCGGAGGTTATGAGCAGTTCTTC.

The CDR3 loop is CASSETGEGTDTQYF. The CDR3 DNA reads TGCGCCAGCAGTGAGACGGGAGAGGGCACAGATACGCAGTATTTT. The chain carries TRBV10-1 and TRBJ2-3; a possible D gene is TRBD2 (6 bases). CDR3 length equals 15 residues. The V and J ends lost 2 bases and 1 base respectively, with 10 bases between them. Germline V gene data show CDR1 as WNHNN and CDR2 as SYGVQD (reference sequence).

The V gene is TRBV14, the J gene TRBJ1-5, with 10 bases identical to TRBD1. V was pared by 9 bases and J by 7 bases, with 12 bases of the junction left unmatched. Germline V CDR1 and CDR2: SGHDN, FVKESK. The CDR3 contains 15 residues. CDR3 in DNA: TGTGCCAGGCCTACTATGACAGGGGGCGGGCAGCCCCAGCATTTT. Translated, it gives CARPTMTGGGQPQHF.

V is TRBV11-1 and J is TRBJ1-1, with D perhaps matching TRBD1 (6 bases). CDR3 length: 16 residues. Germline assignment: CDR1 SGHAT and CDR2 FQDESV (reference sequence). The germline V and J ends were trimmed by 2 bases and 1 base, with 14 bases remaining between them. CDR3 loop: CASSLLRGQPNTEAFF. The DNA for the CDR3 is TGTGCCAGCAGCTTATTACGCGGACAGCCGAACACTGAAGCTTTCTTT.

The chain uses TRBV9 and TRBJ2-7, with a possible D match to TRBD1 (6 bases). CDR1 is SGDLS, CDR2 YYNGEE, per germline. CDR3 size: 14 residues. Trimming took 4 bases from V and 4 from J, leaving 15 bases between them. CDR3 nucleotides: TGTGCCAGCAGCTCCCAACAGGGCGGGTACGAGCAGTACTTC. Its translation is CASSSQQGGYEQYF.

The chain is built from TRBV5-1 and TRBJ2-5; 8 bases line up with TRBD2. V lost 6 bases to trimming and J lost 1 base; unmatched junction nucleotides: 8. The CDR3 runs 15 residues. The germline V gene encodes CDR1 SGHRS and CDR2 YFSETQ. This chain's CDR3 is CASTPRGGSQETQYF. Here the CDR3 DNA reads TGCGCCAGCACGCCTCGGGGGGGTTCCCAAGAGACCCAGTACTTC.

V usage is TRBV9 and J usage is TRBJ2-6; D not certain. CDR1 and CDR2 (germline): SGDLS, YYNGEE. Trimming stripped 0 bases from V and 1 base from J, with 5 bases between. The CDR3 contains 15 residues. Here the CDR3 reads CASSVAGSGANVLTF. The CDR3 DNA sequence: TGTGCCAGCAGCGTAGCCGGGTCTGGGGCCAACGTCCTGACTTTC.

The sample holds one count of this clone. The J gene is TRBJ1-4, the V gene TRBV4-2, with D hard to call. CDR3 length: 16 residues. Germline V gene lookup returns CDR1 LGHNA and CDR2 YNFKEQ. V was pared by 0 bases and J by 1 base, with 9 bases between. DNA for the CDR3: TGTGCCAGCAGCCAAGAAGGCGGGGTAACTAATGAAAAACTGTTTTTT. As protein: CASSQEGGVTNEKLFF.

On this clone: Other DNA sequences in the same sample also yield this CDR3. V is TRBV5-1 and J is TRBJ2-5; possible D gene TRBD1, 5 bases. This CDR3 has 13 residues. The V gene lost 1 base and the J gene lost 3 bases, with 7 bases spanning the gap. The V gene's germline CDR1 is SGHRS and CDR2 YFSETQ. CDR3 protein: CASSLQGEETQYF. The CDR3 DNA reads as TGCGCCAGCAGCTTGCAAGGGGAAGAGACCCAGTACTTC.

The chain recombines TRBV29-1 with TRBJ2-5, with a weak D call TRBD1 (6 bases). Per the germline V gene, CDR1 is SQVTM and CDR2 is ANQGSEA. V was pared by 4 bases and J by 5 bases, with 8 bases between. CDR3 length equals 11 residues. The CDR3 spells CSVAQGETQYF. CDR3 bases: TGCAGCGTTGCACAGGGTGAGACCCAGTACTTC. Based on the CDR3 plus reference TRBV29-1 and TRBJ2-5, the full variable domain is SAVISQKPSRDICQRGTSLTIQCQVDSQVTMMFWYRQQPGQSLTLIATANQGSEATYESGFVIDKFPISRPNLTFSTLTVSNMSPEDSSIYLCSVAQGETQYFGPGTRLLVL.

V gene TRBV7-9 combines with J gene TRBJ1-1; D ambiguous. V was shortened by 3 bases and J by 11 bases, with 13 bases between the two germline ends. The CDR3 sequence is 12 residues long. From germline, CDR1 is SEHNR and CDR2 FQNEAQ (reference sequence). CDR3: CASSFFPWVAFF. The CDR3 DNA sequence: TGTGCCAGCAGCTTTTTCCCTTGGGTGGCTTTCTTT.

This rearrangement joins TRBV6-4 to TRBJ2-6; possibly TRBD1 or TRBD2 for D (5 bases each). The CDR3 totals 16 residues. V lost 8 bases, J lost 0 bases, and 14 bases lay in between. Germline CDR1 MRHNA, CDR2 SNTAGT. In DNA, the CDR3 is TGTGCCAGCCGACCCTCTGGGGGCTCTGGGGCCAACGTCCTGACTTTC. Translation: CASRPSGGSGANVLTF.

V and J are TRBV9 and TRBJ1-4; D is unresolved. Trimming stripped 4 bases from V and 2 bases from J, with 12 bases between. CDR1 is SGDLS, CDR2 YYNGEE, per germline. The CDR3 extends over 15 amino acids. CDR3 region: CASSPEGSTNEKLFF. In nucleotides, the CDR3 is TGTGCCAGCAGCCCAGAGGGTAGCACTAATGAAAAACTGTTTTTT.

J is TRBJ2-7 and V is TRBV7-8; 10 bases are a match to TRBD1. Germline V gives CDR1 SGHVS, CDR2 FQNEAQ. The V segment lost 3 bases and the J segment 2 bases; nucleotides outside the gene matches: 1. CDR3 length: 14 amino acids. CDR3 sequence (DNA): TGTGCCAGCAGCTTGGACAGGGGGACCTACGAGCAGTACTTC. Protein product: CASSLDRGTYEQYF.

This rearrangement joins TRBV11-3 to TRBJ2-1, with D perhaps TRBD1 (6 bases). With 0 bases removed from V and 6 bases from J, the gap between germline ends came to 12 bases. The CDR3 totals 15 residues. CDR1 and CDR2 from the germline V gene are SGHNT and YENEEA. CDR3 sequence (DNA): TGTGCCAGCAGCTTAGAAACAGGGATCCGCAATGAGCAGTTCTTC. Amino acids: CASSLETGIRNEQFF.

This clone was detected only once. The chain employs TRBV6-5 and TRBJ2-5; D is possibly TRBD1 (6 bases). CDR3 length: 12 residues. The V and J ends lost 6 bases and 4 bases respectively, with 9 bases between them. In germline, CDR1 is MNHEY, CDR2 SVGAGI. The CDR3 coding sequence is TGTGCCAGCAGAGGGGGTCGAGAGACCCAGTACTTC. This translates into CASRGGRETQYF.

This clone appeared a few times. V usage is TRBV2 and J usage is TRBJ1-2; D perhaps matches TRBD1 (6 bases). CDR3 length: 13 amino acids. V was shortened by 9 bases and J by 4 bases, with 15 bases between the two germline ends. Germline CDR1 SNHLY, CDR2 FYNNEI. The CDR3 loop is CASHQGTAYGYTF. The CDR3 bases are TGTGCCAGTCATCAGGGGACCGCCTATGGCTACACCTTC.

This clone has only one observation. The chain is built from TRBV18 and TRBJ1-5; D call uncertain. Trimming removed 6 bases at V and 0 bases at J, with 12 bases between. Per germline, CDR1 KGHSH and CDR2 LQKENI. This CDR3 comprises 15 residues. DNA of the CDR3: TGTGCCAGCTCCCACAGTGGTAGTAGCAATCAGCCCCAGCATTTT. Translated: CASSHSGSSNQPQHF.

The chain employs TRBV5-6 and TRBJ1-1; D possibly corresponds to TRBD1 (6 bases). The CDR3 runs 17 residues. V lost 4 bases and J 1 base, leaving 20 bases between the germline ends. Germline CDR1 reads SGHDT; CDR2 reads YYEEEE. The CDR3 reads CASSLTKRGRGNTEAFF. DNA for the CDR3: TGTGCCAGCAGCCTAACTAAAAGGGGCAGGGGGAACACTGAAGCTTTCTTT.

The CDR3 spells CASSPGTGSWTNEKLFF. In DNA form, the CDR3 reads TGTGCCAGCAGCCCCGGGACAGGGAGTTGGACTAATGAAAAACTGTTTTTT. This chain connects TRBV7-9 to TRBJ1-4; 9 bases match TRBD1. This CDR3 region has 17 residues. Germline V CDR1 and CDR2: SEHNR, FQNEAQ (reference sequence). The V segment lost 5 bases and the J segment 2 bases; nucleotides outside the gene matches: 9.

This clone came up a few times. The chain links TRBV6-1 to TRBJ2-1; 12 bases fit TRBD2. Germline values: CDR1 MNHNS, CDR2 SASEGT. With V trimmed by 4 bases and J by 8 bases, 15 bases remained unmatched. The CDR3 is made up of 18 amino acids. The CDR3 is CASSALNFRLAGVDEQFF. The CDR3, as DNA: TGTGCCAGCAGTGCCTTAAACTTCAGACTAGCGGGAGTCGATGAGCAGTTCTTC.

This sequence joins TRBV5-4 and TRBJ2-2; D may be TRBD1 (6 bases). V was cut by 4 bases and J by 1 base, with 14 bases left in between. This CDR3 region has 16 residues. Looked up from germline, CDR1 is SGHNT and CDR2 is YYREEE (reference sequence). For the CDR3, the DNA is TGTGCCAGCAGCCCTGGGGGCGGAAAGAACACCGGGGAGCTGTTTTTT. Translation: CASSPGGGKNTGELFF.

Points on this clone: Other nucleotide sequences in the sample specify the same CDR3. The chain links TRBV6-4 to TRBJ2-5; 9 bases line up with TRBD1. CDR3 size: 13 residues. Germline CDR1 is MRHNA and CDR2 is SNTAGT. Losses at the gene ends were 4 bases for V and 5 bases for J; bases not matched to a gene: 2. The CDR3 DNA is TGTGCCAGCAGTGGAGACAGGGGGGAGACCCAGTACTTC. This gives the protein CASSGDRGETQYF.

The chain combines TRBV4-1 with TRBJ2-3, with TRBD2 identical over 12 bases. The CDR3 runs 20 residues. V was pared by 0 bases and J by 5 bases, with 15 bases of the junction left unmatched. From germline, CDR1 is MGHRA and CDR2 YSYEKL. Here the CDR3 reads CASSQEFRSRLAGERDTQYF. CDR3 nucleotide sequence: TGCGCCAGCAGCCAAGAGTTCCGTTCCCGACTAGCGGGAGAGAGAGATACGCAGTATTTT.

This chain links TRBV11-3 with TRBJ2-1, with TRBD2 identical over 13 bases. V lost 1 base and J lost 8; bases outside the gene matches: 2. The CDR3 is made up of 15 amino acids. Germline lookup yields CDR1 SGHNT and CDR2 YENEEA. CDR3 in amino acids: CASSLGTSGSYEQFF. The CDR3 DNA reads as TGTGCCAGCAGCTTAGGGACTAGCGGGAGTTATGAGCAGTTCTTC.

As DNA, the CDR3 is TGTGCCTGGAGTGAAGTAAAGGCTGAGCAGTTCTTC. It translates to CAWSEVKAEQFF. V gene TRBV30 combines with J gene TRBJ2-1; D is unresolved. V was trimmed by 1 base and J by 9 bases, leaving 10 bases between them. Germline CDR1 and CDR2: GTSNPN and SVGIG (reference sequence). The CDR3 is made up of 12 amino acids.

The rearrangement links TRBV6-1 to TRBJ1-1; 7 bases line up with TRBD1. This CDR3 has 13 amino acids. V shed 5 bases, J shed 3 bases, and the junction held 3 bases outside the gene matches. Germline CDR1 MNHNS, CDR2 SASEGT. CDR3 coding DNA: TGTGCCAGCAGTCCCGACAGGGACACTGAAGCTTTCTTT. It specifies CASSPDRDTEAFF.

The chain carries TRBV30 and TRBJ2-2; no firm D call. CDR3 length equals 12 residues. Trimming shortened V by 2 bases and J by 7 bases, and 8 bases separated the two germline ends. Germline V gives CDR1 GTSNPN, CDR2 SVGIG (reference sequence). The CDR3 spells CAWSPRVGELFF. CDR3 coding DNA: TGTGCCTGGAGTCCTCGGGTCGGGGAGCTGTTTTTT.